The 21 T cell receptor beta chains below all came from one sample that was sequenced in a study of cytomegalovirus exposure and HLA in healthy donors. The PCR ran on 60 Vbeta and 13 Jbeta primers. Libraries were prepared by immunoSEQ multiplex PCR; TCRdb keeps only in-frame clonotypes and omits some of them. This listing includes roughly 120,000 clones. The source material was PBMCs. These receptors came from a young man in good health and CMV-seronegative.

The chain couples TRBV2 to TRBJ2-7; 7 nucleotides match TRBD2. The V and J ends lost 6 bases and 6 bases, in that order; junction bases with no gene match: 5. The CDR3 totals 12 residues. Germline V lookup: CDR1 SNHLY, CDR2 FYNNEI. Written as DNA, the CDR3 is TGTGCCAGCAGATGGGGGGGACTCGAGCAGTACTTC. As protein: CASRWGGLEQYF. Drawing the rest from reference TRBV2 and TRBJ2-7, the complete variable domain is EPEVTQTPSHQVTQMGQEVILRCVPISNHLYFYWYRQILGQKVEFLVSFYNNEISEKSEIFDDQFSVERPDGSNFTLKIRSTKLEDSAMYFCASRWGGLEQYFGPGTRLTVT.

CDR3 amino acids: CASSSGGTGNEKLFF. Written as DNA, the CDR3 is TGCGCCAGCAGCTCGGGGGGGACAGGGAATGAAAAACTGTTTTTT. This rearrangement joins TRBV5-1 to TRBJ1-4, with 9 bases aligning to TRBD1. Germline V gene sequence: CDR1 SGHRS, CDR2 YFSETQ. The CDR3 is 15 residues long. V shed 3 bases, J shed 5 bases, and the junction held 5 bases outside the gene matches.

Comment on this clone: At one end, the junction sequence differs from germline, possibly due to a read error. The CDR3, as DNA: TGTGCCAGCAGCACACGCCGAGGGGGCAACGTCCTGACTTTC. The encoded protein is CASSTRRGGNVLTF. This chain links TRBV9 with TRBJ2-6; D perhaps matches TRBD1 (6 bases). CDR1 SGDLS and CDR2 YYNGEE come from the germline V gene. The CDR3 runs 14 residues. Based on the CDR3 plus reference TRBV9 and TRBJ2-6, the full variable domain is DSGVTQTPKHLITATGQRVTLRCSPRSGDLSVYWYQQSLDQGLQFLIQYYNGEERAKGNILERFSAQQFPDLHSELNLSSLELGDSALYFCASSTRRGGNVLTFGAGSRLTVL.

J is TRBJ2-5 and V is TRBV15, with TRBD2 matching over 9 bases. The junction had 6 bases not matched to a gene; V was cut back by 1 base and J by 3 bases. This CDR3 comprises 16 residues. Germline CDR1 reads LNHNV; CDR2 reads YYDKDF (reference sequence). The CDR3 region is CATSRVPAGGEETQYF. The DNA of the CDR3 is TGTGCCACCAGCAGAGTGCCAGCGGGAGGAGAAGAGACCCAGTACTTC.

The rearrangement uses TRBV7-9 and TRBJ1-2; TRBD1 agrees at 7 bases. This CDR3 contains 14 residues. CDR1 and CDR2 from the germline V gene are SEHNR and FQNEAQ (reference sequence). V lost 2 bases, J lost 7 bases, and 7 bases stayed unmatched. The chain's CDR3 is CASSLFAGGGGYTF. The CDR3 DNA follows: TGTGCCAGCAGCTTATTCGCAGGGGGTGGTGGCTACACCTTC.

The J gene is TRBJ2-1, the V gene TRBV2, with 15 bases matching TRBD2. CDR3 size: 19 residues. V was clipped by 6 bases and J by 4 bases; unmatched bases: 13. CDR1 is SNHLY and CDR2 is FYNNEI in the germline V gene. The CDR3 protein is CASRERPGLAGGPYNEQFF. The CDR3 nucleotides are TGTGCCAGCAGGGAACGACCGGGACTAGCGGGGGGACCTTACAATGAGCAGTTCTTC.

This sequence joins TRBV7-9 and TRBJ2-1; TRBD1 agrees at 10 bases. This CDR3 comprises 15 residues. From germline, CDR1 is SEHNR and CDR2 FQNEAQ (reference sequence). Trimming removed 5 bases from V and 7 bases from J; junction bases left unmatched: 8. CDR3 nucleotide sequence: TGTGCCAGCAGCCGGACAGGGGGTCTGGAAAATGAGCAGTTCTTC. Translated, it gives CASSRTGGLENEQFF.

The V gene is TRBV10-3, the J gene TRBJ1-2; D gene uncertain. This CDR3 has 13 amino acids. The V end was cut by 11 bases, the J end by 2 bases, with 15 bases between. The V gene's germline CDR1 is ENHRY and CDR2 SYGVKD. As DNA, the CDR3 is TGTGCCGTTTACAGCTACCCAAACTATGGCTACACCTTC. It codes for CAVYSYPNYGYTF.

The chain recombines TRBV9 with TRBJ2-7, with 14 bases lining up with TRBD2. The CDR3 covers 19 residues. With 3 bases clipped from V and 3 bases from J, the junction kept 14 bases outside the gene matches. CDR1 is SGDLS and CDR2 is YYNGEE in the germline V gene. CDR3 sequence reads: CASSDPGLAGGLEYYEQYF. The DNA of the CDR3 is TGTGCCAGCAGCGACCCTGGACTAGCGGGGGGCCTAGAATACTACGAGCAGTACTTC. The full variable domain, with the rest looked up from reference TRBV9 and TRBJ2-7, is DSGVTQTPKHLITATGQRVTLRCSPRSGDLSVYWYQQSLDQGLQFLIQYYNGEERAKGNILERFSAQQFPDLHSELNLSSLELGDSALYFCASSDPGLAGGLEYYEQYFGPGTRLTVT.

The gene calls are TRBV6-5 and TRBJ1-2; a possible D gene is TRBD1 (5 bases). The CDR3 has 15 residues. The germline gives CDR1 MNHEY, CDR2 SVGAGI. V lost 8 bases to trimming and J lost 4 bases, with 20 bases between them. The CDR3 region is CASARWGLRTYGYTF. The CDR3 DNA sequence: TGTGCCAGCGCCCGGTGGGGACTACGTACCTATGGCTACACCTTC.

As concerns this clone: At one of its ends the junction is not consistent with the germline gene, which may arise from a read error. The chain employs TRBV5-6 and TRBJ1-1; 7 bases agree with TRBD1. The germline CDR1 and CDR2 sequences are SGHDT and YYEEEE. The CDR3 totals 14 residues. CDR3 nucleotides: TGTGCCAGCAGCCGTTACCCAACGTCCGAGGGACAGAATTTT. Its translation: CASSRYPTSEGQNF.

On this clone: Sequence at one end of the junction differs from germline and may be a read error. The V and J genes are TRBV18 and TRBJ2-1, with 7 bases lining up with TRBD1. The CDR3 totals 12 residues. Germline V gives CDR1 KGHSH, CDR2 LQKENI. The CDR3: CASSREAGGSLF. The CDR3 DNA reads as TGTGCCAGCTCCCGTGAGGCAGGGGGTTCGCTCTTC.

This chain links TRBV5-4 with TRBJ2-5, with D possibly TRBD1 on 5 matching bases. The CDR3 is made up of 11 amino acids. V was cut by 0 bases and J by 9 bases, with 6 bases left in between. CDR1 and CDR2 from the germline V gene are SGHNT and YYREEE (reference sequence). DNA for the CDR3: TGTGCCAGCAGCTTGGAGGGGTCCCAGTACTTC. Its protein product is CASSLEGSQYF.

CDR3 bases: TGTGCCAGCAGCTTACAGGCAACCTATGGCTACACCTTC. Protein product: CASSLQATYGYTF. The V and J genes are TRBV5-8 and TRBJ1-2, with D possibly TRBD1 on 5 matching bases. The CDR3 has 13 residues. The V gene's germline CDR1 is SGHTS and CDR2 YDEGEE. The V end lost 2 bases, the J end lost 4 bases, and 9 bases lay between the germline ends.

The chain has TRBV29-1 and TRBJ1-1; a possible D gene is TRBD1 (5 bases). Trimming removed 7 bases from V and 11 bases from J, with 17 bases in between. CDR3 length: 11 residues. Germline V gives CDR1 SQVTM, CDR2 ANQGSEA. The chain's CDR3 is CSASGGAHAFF. The CDR3 nucleotides read TGCAGCGCCTCGGGAGGGGCGCATGCTTTCTTT.

The genes are TRBV5-1 and TRBJ1-4, with TRBD1 matching over 9 bases. Per the germline V gene, CDR1 is SGHRS and CDR2 is YFSETQ. The junction had 5 bases not matched to a gene; V was cut back by 4 bases and J by 7 bases. This CDR3 comprises 14 residues. CDR3 loop: CASSTQGAGEKLFF. CDR3 DNA sequence: TGCGCCAGCAGCACACAGGGGGCAGGTGAAAAACTGTTTTTT.

The CDR3 nucleotides read TGTGCCTGGGGGCCCCTCAGTTCGTATGGCTACACCTTC. The encoded protein is CAWGPLSSYGYTF. This chain links TRBV30 with TRBJ1-2; D is ambiguous. V was pared by 5 bases and J by 5 bases, with 15 bases between. The germline gives CDR1 GTSNPN, CDR2 SVGIG (reference sequence). The length of the CDR3 is 13 residues.

CDR3: CASSIRAGRGNQPQHF. The DNA of the CDR3 is TGTGCCAGTAGTATAAGGGCAGGGAGGGGCAATCAGCCCCAGCATTTT. V usage is TRBV19 and J usage is TRBJ1-5; possible D gene TRBD1, 5 bases. Germline V gene data show CDR1 as LNHDA and CDR2 as SQIVND (reference sequence). V dropped 2 bases and J dropped 2 bases, with 13 bases sitting between them. The CDR3 spans 16 residues. The full variable domain, rest sourced from reference TRBV19 and TRBJ1-5, is DGGITQSPKYLFRKEGQNVTLSCEQNLNHDAMYWYRQDPGQGLRLIYYSQIVNDFQKGDIAEGYSVSREKKESFPLTVTSAQKNPTAFYLCASSIRAGRGNQPQHFGDGTRLSIL.

The chain recombines TRBV9 with TRBJ1-2, with D unresolved. V was shortened by 6 bases and J by 0 bases, with 12 bases between the two germline ends. Germline V gives CDR1 SGDLS, CDR2 YYNGEE. The CDR3 spans 14 residues. Here the CDR3 DNA reads TGTGCCAGCACCCAGTTTCGGGCTAACTATGGCTACACCTTC. This translates into CASTQFRANYGYTF.

The V and J genes are TRBV29-1 and TRBJ2-5; tentatively, D is TRBD2 (5 bases). V was shortened by 5 bases and J by 4 bases, with 20 bases between the two germline ends. The germline V gene has CDR1 SQVTM and CDR2 ANQGSEA. The CDR3 covers 15 residues. The CDR3 region is CSVPSSPGVGETQYF. In DNA, the CDR3 is TGCAGCGTTCCCTCTTCCCCCGGGGTCGGAGAGACCCAGTACTTC. Using reference TRBV29-1 and TRBJ2-5 for the parts outside the CDR3, the full variable domain is SAVISQKPSRDICQRGTSLTIQCQVDSQVTMMFWYRQQPGQSLTLIATANQGSEATYESGFVIDKFPISRPNLTFSTLTVSNMSPEDSSIYLCSVPSSPGVGETQYFGPGTRLLVL.

The CDR3 coding sequence is TGTGCCAGCAGTGAAGGGAGGGACGAGCAGTACTTC. It yields the protein CASSEGRDEQYF. The chain couples TRBV6-1 to TRBJ2-7, with D maybe TRBD2 (6 bases). Germline loops: CDR1 MNHNS, CDR2 SASEGT. The CDR3 runs to 12 residues. V was pared by 1 base and J by 5 bases, with 6 bases between.